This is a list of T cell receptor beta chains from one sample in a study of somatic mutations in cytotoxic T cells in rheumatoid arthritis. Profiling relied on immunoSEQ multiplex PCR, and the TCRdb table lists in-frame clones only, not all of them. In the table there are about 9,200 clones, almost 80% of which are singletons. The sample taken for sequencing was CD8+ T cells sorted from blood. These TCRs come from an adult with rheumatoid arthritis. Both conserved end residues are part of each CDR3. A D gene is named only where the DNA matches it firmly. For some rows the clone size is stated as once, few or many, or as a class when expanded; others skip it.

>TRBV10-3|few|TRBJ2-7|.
CAISEGQGKTHEQYF
TGTGCCATCAGTGAGGGGCAGGGAAAGACCCACGAGCAGTACTTC
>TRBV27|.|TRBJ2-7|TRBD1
CASSARQGWEQYF
TGTGCCAGCAGTGCTAGACAGGGGTGGGAGCAGTACTTC
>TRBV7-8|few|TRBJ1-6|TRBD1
CASSPRAGTGPQPLHF
TGTGCCAGCAGCCCGAGAGCCGGGACAGGACCTCAACCCCTCCACTTT
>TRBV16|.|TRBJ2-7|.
CASSRDQGLSGYEQYF
TGTGCCAGCAGCCGGGACCAAGGCCTCAGCGGGTACGAGCAGTACTTC
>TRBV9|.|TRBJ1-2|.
CASSADSRAGYTF
TGTGCCAGCAGCGCCGATTCAAGGGCTGGCTACACCTTC
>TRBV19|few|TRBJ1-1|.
CASSTHLNTEAFF
TGTGCCAGTAGTACACACCTGAACACTGAAGCTTTCTTT
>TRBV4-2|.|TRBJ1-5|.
CASSQVVYSNQPQHF
TGTGCCAGCAGCCAAGTCGTTTATAGCAATCAGCCCCAGCATTTT
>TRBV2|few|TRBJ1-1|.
CARTLGTEAFF
TGTGCCAGAACCTTGGGGACTGAAGCTTTCTTT
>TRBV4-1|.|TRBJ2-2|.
CASSQSVGRPGELFF
TGCGCCAGCAGCCAGAGCGTGGGTCGTCCGGGGGAGCTGTTTTTT
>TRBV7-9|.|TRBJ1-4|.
CASSLTTGSGEKLFF
TGTGCCAGCAGCTTGACAACAGGGTCAGGGGAAAAACTGTTTTTT
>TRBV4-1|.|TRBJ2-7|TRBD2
CASSQVGGVADYEQYF
TGCGCCAGCAGCCAAGTGGGGGGGGTAGCGGACTACGAGCAGTACTTC
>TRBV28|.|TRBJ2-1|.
CASSFRGSYNEQFF
TGTGCCAGCAGTTTTAGGGGCTCCTACAATGAGCAGTTCTTC
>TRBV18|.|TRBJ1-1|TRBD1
CASSTDRAGRAFF
TGTGCCAGCTCAACCGACAGGGCCGGCCGGGCTTTCTTT
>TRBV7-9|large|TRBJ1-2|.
CASRPEGVEGYTF
TGTGCCAGCAGGCCTGAAGGGGTAGAGGGCTACACCTTC
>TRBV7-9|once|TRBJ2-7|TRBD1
CASRMDRASSYEQYF
TGTGCCAGCAGGATGGACAGGGCGAGCTCCTACGAGCAGTACTTC
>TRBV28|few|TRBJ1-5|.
CASSLEHF
TGTGCCAGCAGTTTAGAGCATTTT
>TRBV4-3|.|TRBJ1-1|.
CASGRGVSTEAFF
TGCGCCTCGGGGCGGGGGGTTAGCACTGAAGCTTTCTTT
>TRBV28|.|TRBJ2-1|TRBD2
CASSLLSSGGYNEQFF
TGTGCCAGCAGTTTATTGTCTAGCGGGGGCTACAATGAGCAGTTCTTC
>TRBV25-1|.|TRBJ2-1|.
CASSEVRGEQFF
TGTGCCAGCAGTGAAGTAAGGGGTGAGCAGTTCTTC
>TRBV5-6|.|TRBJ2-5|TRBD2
CASSLLLREEETQYF
TGTGCCAGCAGCTTGCTCCTACGGGAGGAGGAGACCCAGTACTTC
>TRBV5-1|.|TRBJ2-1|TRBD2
CASWGGSYNEQFF
TGCGCCAGCTGGGGGGGGTCATACAATGAGCAGTTCTTC
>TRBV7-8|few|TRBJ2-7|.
CASSQEASYEQYF
TGCGCCAGCAGCCAAGAAGCATCCTACGAGCAGTACTTC
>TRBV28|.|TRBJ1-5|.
CASSLGLGNQPQHF
TGTGCCAGCAGTTTGGGGTTAGGCAATCAGCCCCAGCATTTT
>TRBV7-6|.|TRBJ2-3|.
CASSLASEGDNTDTQYF
TGTGCCAGCAGCTTAGCGAGTGAGGGAGACAACACAGATACGCAGTATTTT
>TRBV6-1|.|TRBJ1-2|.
CASSLLIYGYTF
TGTGCCAGCAGTCTCCTCATCTATGGCTACACCTTC
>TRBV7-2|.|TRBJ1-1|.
CASSLDSPNTEAFF
TGTGCCAGCAGCCTAGACAGCCCGAACACTGAAGCTTTCTTT
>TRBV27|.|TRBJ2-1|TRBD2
CASSLSLAGWAYNEQFF
TGTGCCAGCAGTTTATCGTTAGCGGGATGGGCCTACAATGAGCAGTTCTTC
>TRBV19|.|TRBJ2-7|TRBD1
CASSISGGSNYEQYF
TGTGCCAGTAGTATTTCAGGGGGATCAAACTACGAGCAGTACTTC
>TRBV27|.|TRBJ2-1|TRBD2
CASSLSSGVYNEQFF
TGTGCCAGCAGTTTGTCTAGCGGGGTATACAATGAGCAGTTCTTC
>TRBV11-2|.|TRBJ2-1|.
CASSTDREGGIYNEQFF
TGTGCCAGCAGCACGGACAGGGAGGGGGGTATCTACAATGAGCAGTTCTTC
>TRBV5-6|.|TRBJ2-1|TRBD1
CASSPGDRGPTEQFF
TGTGCCAGCAGCCCTGGGGACAGGGGACCTACTGAGCAGTTCTTC
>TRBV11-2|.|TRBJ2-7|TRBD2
CASSPYQREGTYEQYF
TGTGCCAGCAGCCCGTACCAGCGGGAGGGCACCTACGAGCAGTACTTC
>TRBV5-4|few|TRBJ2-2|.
CASSPTGSGELFF
TGTGCCAGCAGCCCCACAGGGAGCGGGGAGCTGTTTTTT
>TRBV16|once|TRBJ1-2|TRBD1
CASSQTGTVYGYTF
TGTGCCAGCAGCCAAACCGGGACAGTATATGGCTACACCTTC
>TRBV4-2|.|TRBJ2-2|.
CASSQDRGPGELFF
TGTGCCAGCAGCCAAGATCGTGGGCCCGGGGAGCTGTTTTTT
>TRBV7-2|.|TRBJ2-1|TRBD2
CASSGGGTSDYNEQFF
TGTGCCAGCAGCGGGGGTGGGACTAGCGACTACAATGAGCAGTTCTTC
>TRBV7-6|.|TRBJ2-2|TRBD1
CASSLTWTGALRGELFF
TGTGCCAGCAGCTTAACCTGGACAGGGGCATTGAGAGGGGAGCTGTTTTTT
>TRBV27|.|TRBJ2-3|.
CASSPLGTPRDTQYF
TGTGCCAGCAGTCCACTCGGGACACCAAGAGATACGCAGTATTTT
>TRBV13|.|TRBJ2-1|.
CASSSTENEQFF
TGTGCCAGCAGCTCGACGGAGAATGAGCAGTTCTTC
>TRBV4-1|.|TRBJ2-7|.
CASSQQAFKGEQYF
TGCGCCAGCAGCCAACAGGCGTTCAAGGGCGAGCAGTACTTC
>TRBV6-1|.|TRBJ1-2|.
CASSEQIYYGYTF
TGTGCCAGCAGTGAACAGATATACTATGGCTACACCTTC
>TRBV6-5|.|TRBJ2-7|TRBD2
CASSYMAGGGSEQYF
TGTGCCAGCAGTTACATGGCGGGGGGAGGTTCCGAGCAGTACTTC
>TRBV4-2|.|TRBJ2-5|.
CASSQEGPGETQYF
TGTGCCAGCAGCCAAGAGGGACCAGGCGAGACCCAGTACTTC
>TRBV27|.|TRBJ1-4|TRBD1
CASSSMTGDANNEKLFF
TGTGCCAGCAGTTCCATGACAGGGGATGCCAATAATGAAAAACTGTTTTTT
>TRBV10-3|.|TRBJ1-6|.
CAISGTVNSPLHF
TGTGCCATCAGTGGGACAGTTAATTCACCCCTCCACTTT
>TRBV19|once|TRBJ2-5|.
CASSPRGAVSTQETQYF
TGTGCCAGTAGCCCTAGGGGAGCAGTGAGCACTCAAGAGACCCAGTACTTC
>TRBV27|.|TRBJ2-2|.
CASSYTQYTGELFF
TGTGCCAGCAGTTACACACAGTACACCGGGGAGCTGTTTTTT
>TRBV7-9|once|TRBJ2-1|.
CASSPLGLDRQRYNEQFF
TGTGCCAGCAGCCCCCTAGGTTTGGACCGCCAAAGGTACAATGAGCAGTTCTTC
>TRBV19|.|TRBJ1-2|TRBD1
CASSIPGQGFHYGYTF
TGTGCCAGTAGTATCCCGGGACAGGGGTTTCACTATGGCTACACCTTC
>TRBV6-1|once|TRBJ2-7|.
CASSESLYEQYF
TGTGCCAGCAGTGAATCATTATACGAGCAGTACTTC
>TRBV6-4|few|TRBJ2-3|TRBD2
CATIPGLAVTPDTQYF
TGTGCCACCATACCGGGACTAGCAGTAACCCCAGATACGCAGTATTTT
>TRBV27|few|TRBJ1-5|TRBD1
CASAPGTVNQPQHF
TGTGCCAGCGCGCCCGGGACAGTTAATCAGCCCCAGCATTTT